Given below is one T cell receptor beta chain in context. This sample is drawn from a study of blood T cell repertoires in COVID-19. In the study overall: From T cells, B-cell-depleted T cells, or PBMCs came the material, which was cDNA or gDNA.

Germline CDR1 is LGHNA and CDR2 is YNFKEQ. CDR3 length equals 17 residues. Trimming took off 2 bases at V and 2 bases at J, with 16 bases between the two ends. Sequencing used immunoSEQ multiplex PCR; TCRdb keeps in-frame clones, though not all of them. The sample yields some 150,000 clones, roughly 88% seen once. The TCR sequence derives from an older woman with COVID-19, enrolled during active disease. J is TRBJ1-5 and V is TRBV4-2, with D perhaps TRBD1 (5 bases). Sequencing was carried out using peripheral blood. In DNA, the CDR3 is TGTGCCAGCAGCCAAACCGCCGCGGGGGGGGGCAATCAGCCCCAGCATTTT. It encodes CASSQTAAGGGNQPQHF.